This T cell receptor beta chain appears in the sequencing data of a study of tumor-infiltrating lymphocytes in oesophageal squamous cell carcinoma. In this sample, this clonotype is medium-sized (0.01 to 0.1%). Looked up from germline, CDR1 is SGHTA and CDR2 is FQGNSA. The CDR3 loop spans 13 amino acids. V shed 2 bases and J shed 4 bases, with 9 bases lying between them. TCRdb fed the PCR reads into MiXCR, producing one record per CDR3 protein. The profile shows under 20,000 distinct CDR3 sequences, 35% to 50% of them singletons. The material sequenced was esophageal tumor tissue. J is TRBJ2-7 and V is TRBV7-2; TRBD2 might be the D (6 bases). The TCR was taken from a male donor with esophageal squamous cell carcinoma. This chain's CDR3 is CASSLRREYEQYF. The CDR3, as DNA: TGTGCCAGCAGCTTACGGAGGGAATACGAGCAGTACTTC.